This T cell receptor beta chain was documented in a study of T cells in Graves' hyperthyroidism and ophthalmopathy. The V gene's germline CDR1 is DFQATT and CDR2 SNEGSKA (reference sequence). The CDR3 sequence is 15 residues long. V lost 0 bases and J lost 3, with 11 bases in between. Broader study findings: Researchers found most expanded thyroid clonotypes above 0.001 in blood as well.

This clonotype was picked up many times. Its antigen is unidentified. RNA transcripts were the template for amplifying TCR beta CDR3 regions. The primer set for the first-round RT-PCR of the TCR CDR3 was HTBI. TCRdb processed the multiplex PCR reads anew with MiXCR; each CDR3 protein has one entry. The sample records roughly 300,000 distinct CDR3 sequences, approximately 13% being singletons. Patients aged 18 to 65 had newly diagnosed hyperthyroidism lasting under 2 months. Investigators excluded patients with uncontrolled infection, other autoimmune disease, pregnancy or lactation. The chain joins TRBV20-1 to TRBJ2-2; D remains unclear. The TCR comes from a woman aged 25-40 years with Graves' hyperthyroidism. The sample comprised blood. In DNA, the CDR3 is TGCAGTGCTAGAGATCCCCGCACGTACACCGGGGAGCTGTTTTTT. It encodes CSARDPRTYTGELFF.